These 29 T cell receptor delta chains came from one sample sequenced in a study of gamma-delta T cells after stem cell transplantation (dated by TCRdb to the mid-2010s). The library was obtained by RT-PCR. The instrument was an Illumina MiSeq. Clones were re-identified by TCRdb from the public reads with CATT, and rows with the same DNA were merged. The sample yields some 1,300 delta-chain clones; under 2% were counted once. The ten largest clonotypes hold 45% to 55% of the sample. The sequencing input was gamma-delta T cells. The receptor set was obtained from a human donor. It is not recorded whose cells these are; they may come from a transplant donor.

Comment on this clone: A read error is the likely source, as a far larger clone sits one nucleotide away. Distinct nucleotide sequences in the sample also encode this CDR3. This chain connects TRDV2 to TRDJ1; 13 bases map to TRDD3. Germline-derived CDR1 and CDR2 are GEAIGNYY and EKD. This CDR3 contains 16 residues. The CDR3 is CACDTLGDTNTDKLIF. The CDR3 DNA sequence: TGCGCCTGTGACACACTGGGGGATACGAACACCGATAAACTCATCTTT.

In this sample, this clone turned up a few times. This DNA's translation differs at residue 9 from TCRdb's protein, which comes from a much larger clone; a read error is likely, and the protein shown is translated from the DNA. The chain carries TRDV2 and TRDJ1; D gene uncertain. CDR3 size: 16 residues. Germline-derived CDR1 and CDR2 are GEAIGNYY and EKD. V was shortened by 0 bases and J by 4 bases, with 17 bases between the two germline ends. The CDR3 DNA is TGTGCCTGTGACACCGTTGCAGCTGAGGACAACGATAAACTCATCTTT. This codes for CACDTVAAEDNDKLIF.

By share, this clone ranks as medium-sized. The rearrangement uses TRDV2 and TRDJ1, with a possible D match to TRDD3 (6 bases). The CDR3 is 18 amino acids. Trimming stripped 0 bases from V and 2 bases from J, with 21 bases between. CDR1 is GEAIGNYY and CDR2 is EKD in the germline V gene. The CDR3 sequence: CACDTLKPGDGRTDKLIF. CDR3 nucleotides: TGTGCCTGTGACACCTTAAAGCCTGGGGATGGTCGGACCGATAAACTCATCTTT.

On this clone: A far more abundant clone sits one base away, making this likely a read error. The rearrangement links TRDV2 to TRDJ3; D is perhaps TRDD3 (6 bases). Germline assignment: CDR1 GEAIGNYY and CDR2 EKD. The CDR3 totals 18 residues. This CDR3 is CACDTAGDSSWDARQMFF. Written as DNA, the CDR3 is TGTGCCTGTGACACCGCGGGGGACAGCTCCTGGGACGCCCGACAGATGTTTTTC.

A note on this clone: This clone may be a read error of a much larger clone one base away. The chain carries TRDV2 and TRDJ1, with 8 bases that match TRDD3. The germline CDR1 and CDR2 sequences are GEAIGNYY and EKD. The V segment lost 5 bases and the J segment 2 bases; nucleotides outside the gene matches: 27. This CDR3 spans 21 amino acids. The DNA for the CDR3 is TGTGCCTGTGGCCCTGTTTCCTTTACTGGGGGCATCCGCTTCCCTACCGATAAACTCATCTTT. It codes for CACGPVSFTGGIRFPTDKLIF.

Points on this clone: The junction differs from germline at one of its ends, possibly a read error. The chain uses TRDV2 and TRDJ3; 13 bases map to TRDD3. The CDR3 is 22 amino acids. The germline gives CDR1 GEAIGNYY, CDR2 EKD. CDR3 nucleotide sequence: TGTGCCTATGACACCGGATCTCTTACTGGGGGATACGCCTCCTGGGACACCCGACAGATGTTTTTC. Amino acids: CAYDTGSLTGGYASWDTRQMFF.

A few counts support this clone. The chain recombines TRDV2 with TRDJ3; 10 bases are shared with TRDD3. V was pared by 3 bases and J by 0 bases, with 13 bases of the junction left unmatched. CDR1 and CDR2 (germline): GEAIGNYY, EKD. The CDR3 contains 21 residues. In nucleotides, the CDR3 is TGTGCCTGTGACCCAGTACTGGGGGATTCCCAGAGCTCCTGGGACACCCGACAGATGTTTTTC. Its translation: CACDPVLGDSQSSWDTRQMFF.

This clone rates as medium-sized. The same CDR3 is also encoded by other DNA sequences in this sample. The chain is built from TRDV2 and TRDJ3; 11 nucleotides align to TRDD3. The CDR3 spans 20 residues. The junction had 6 bases not matched to a gene; V was cut back by 0 bases and J by 0 bases. Germline values: CDR1 GEAIGNYY, CDR2 EKD. For the CDR3, the DNA is TGTGCCTGTGACACCGGATGGGGGATACGAGGCTCCTGGGACACCCGACAGATGTTTTTC. This translates into CACDTGWGIRGSWDTRQMFF.

Regarding this clone: A far larger clone is a single base away, which makes a read error likely. Different DNA sequences within this sample yield the same CDR3. The rearrangement uses TRDV2 and TRDJ1, with 7 bases lining up with TRDD3. After removal of 1 base from V and 4 bases from J, the junction contained 14 bases not matched to a gene. CDR1 is GEAIGNYY, CDR2 EKD, per germline. The CDR3 loop spans 17 amino acids. CDR3 DNA sequence: TGTGCCTGTGACACTGTACTGGGGCGACAACAAAACGATAAACTCATCTTT. Protein sequence: CACDTVLGRQQNDKLIF.

In regard to this clone: The mismatch at residue 16 between this DNA's translation and the TCRdb protein of a much larger clone likely reflects a read error; the protein shown is translated from the DNA. This chain connects TRDV2 to TRDJ3; the match to TRDD3 covers 7 bases. This CDR3 has 18 amino acids. Germline CDR1 is GEAIGNYY and CDR2 is EKD. This CDR3 reads CACDTLGPSSWDTRQVFF. CDR3 coding DNA: TGTGCCTGTGACACACTGGGGCCGAGCTCCTGGGACACCCGACAGGTGTTTTTC.

This clone showed up just a few times. TCRdb lists the protein of a much larger clone for this DNA, which differs at residue 8, so this is likely a read error; the protein given here is translated from the DNA itself. J is TRDJ1 and V is TRDV2; tentatively, D is TRDD3 (5 bases). The CDR3 runs to 13 residues. Trimming left V 3 bases short and J 5 bases short, with 12 bases between. Germline loops: CDR1 GEAIGNYY, CDR2 EKD. The CDR3 nucleotides read TGTGCCTGTGACCCTTTGGGGTCGGATAAACTCATCTTT. Protein sequence: CACDPLGSDKLIF.

This clone was seen a few times. The TCRdb protein, from a much larger clone, departs from this DNA's translation at residue 8, likely by read error; the protein shown derives from the DNA. The J gene is TRDJ1, the V gene TRDV2; D is unclear. Germline CDR1 is GEAIGNYY and CDR2 is EKD. This CDR3 region has 17 residues. Between the trimmed V and J ends, which lost 0 bases and 7 bases, there was a span of 23 bases. Here the CDR3 DNA reads TGTGCCTGTGACACCGTAAACCTTGCGAAAAAAGGCGGTAAACTCATCTTT. Translated, it gives CACDTVNLAKKGGKLIF.

This rearrangement joins TRDV2 to TRDJ1; 13 bases line up with TRDD3. The length of the CDR3 is 16 residues. Germline V gene lookup returns CDR1 GEAIGNYY and CDR2 EKD. Trimming took 3 bases from V and 0 from J; bases not matched to a gene: 3. CDR3: CACDRLGDTYTDKLIF. In nucleotides, the CDR3 is TGTGCCTGTGACCGACTGGGGGATACGTACACCGATAAACTCATCTTT.

The table lists this clone with a few counts. CDR3 nucleotide sequence: TGTGCCTTCCGTCGGCGCGTCCAACTGTACTGGGGGGCTTACACCGATAAACTCATCTTT. This translates into CAFRRRVQLYWGAYTDKLIF. The rearrangement joins TRDV3 to TRDJ1, with 8 bases matching TRDD3. There are 20 residues in the CDR3. J was trimmed by 0 bases and V by 3 bases; bases with no gene match: 24. The germline CDR1 and CDR2 sequences are TVYSNPD and GDNSRS (reference sequence). The variable domain in full, with the rest retrieved from reference TRDV3 and TRDJ1, is CDKVTQSSPDQTVASGSEVVLLCTYDTVYSNPDLFWYRIRPDYSFQFVFYGDNSRSEGADFTQGRFSVKHILTQKAFHLVISPVRTEDSATYYCAFRRRVQLYWGAYTDKLIFGKGTRVTVEP.

Turning to this clone: This likely came from a read error, as a far larger clone is one base away. Other DNA sequences in the sample encode the same CDR3. The chain employs TRDV2 and TRDJ1; TRDD3 agrees at 10 bases. CDR3 length equals 19 residues. CDR1 is GEAIGNYY and CDR2 is EKD in the germline V gene. The CDR3 loop reads CACDTVRGIRDMSTDKLIF. For the CDR3, the DNA is TGTGCATGTGACACCGTCCGGGGGATACGCGATATGTCCACCGATAAACTCATCTTT.

This clone was found a few times. A much more abundant neighbour one base away suggests this may be a read error. The sample has other DNA sequences that encode this CDR3 too. V gene TRDV2 combines with J gene TRDJ1; TRDD3 aligns across 8 bases. Looked up from germline, CDR1 is GEAIGNYY and CDR2 is EKD. The CDR3 sequence is 19 residues long. Trimming took 1 base from V and 0 from J; bases not matched to a gene: 15. The CDR3: CACDTLSTGGTGYTDKLIF. The CDR3 DNA follows: TGTGCCTGTGACACTCTTAGTACTGGGGGTACCGGGTACACCGATAAACTCATCTTT.

This clone was detected a few times. This may be a read error: a much more frequent sequence differs by one nucleotide. The chain recombines TRDV2 with TRDJ1; 13 bases match TRDD3. The CDR3 totals 20 residues. The V gene's germline CDR1 is GEAIGNYY and CDR2 EKD. With V trimmed by 0 bases and J by 4 bases, 16 bases remained unmatched. In DNA, the CDR3 is TGTGCCTGTGACACCGTAAGTTCCCTACTGGGGGATACGCTACTCGATAAACTCATCTTT. Its protein is CACDTVSSLLGDTLLDKLIF.

V is TRDV2 and J is TRDJ1; 13 bases map to TRDD3. The junction had 17 bases not matched to a gene; V was cut back by 1 base and J by 1 base. The CDR3 length is 21 residues. Germline loops: CDR1 GEAIGNYY, CDR2 EKD. The CDR3 here is CACDTVRGLGDTREVTDKLIF. CDR3 sequence (DNA): TGTGCCTGTGACACGGTTCGAGGACTGGGGGATACGCGGGAAGTCACCGATAAACTCATCTTT.

This clone came up a few times. With a far larger clone one base away, a read error is the likely cause. The same CDR3 also results from other DNA sequences found in this sample. V gene TRDV2 combines with J gene TRDJ1; D not certain. This CDR3 contains 15 residues. Germline CDR1 and CDR2: GEAIGNYY and EKD. The CDR3 region is CACDTVGFGTDKLIF. Written as DNA, the CDR3 is TGCGCCTGTGACACCGTAGGGTTTGGCACCGATAAACTCATCTTT.

This clone was counted a few times. The protein in TCRdb stems from a much larger clone and differs at residue 4 from this DNA's translation, likely a read error; here the protein is translated from the DNA. V usage is TRDV2 and J usage is TRDJ3, with D hard to call. This CDR3 contains 18 residues. Germline lookup yields CDR1 GEAIGNYY and CDR2 EKD. The CDR3 is CACGTGVASSWDTRQMFF. The CDR3 DNA reads TGTGCCTGTGGCACCGGAGTCGCTAGCTCCTGGGACACCCGACAGATGTTTTTC.

A note on this clone: Other DNA sequences in the sample encode the same CDR3. Here the CDR3 DNA reads TGTGCTCTTGGGGAACCCCCTACTGGGGGATACGGAGGAGTTCGCGACAAACTCATCTTT. Protein: CALGEPPTGGYGGVRDKLIF. The chain combines TRDV1 with TRDJ1; 13 bases match TRDD3. CDR1 and CDR2 (germline): TSWWSYY, QGS. This CDR3 contains 20 residues. With V trimmed by 1 base and J by 8 bases, 19 bases remained unmatched.

This clone was seen only a few times. A far larger clone is a single base away, which makes a read error likely. This sample includes further DNA sequences coding for the same CDR3. The V and J genes are TRDV2 and TRDJ1; 13 bases map to TRDD3. Germline values: CDR1 GEAIGNYY, CDR2 EKD. The CDR3 is 20 amino acids. DNA of the CDR3: TGCGCCTGTGACCCAGTACTGGGGGATACGCGGCAAAAGTACACCGATAAACTCATCTTT. Its translation is CACDPVLGDTRQKYTDKLIF.

Points on this clone: This likely traces to a read error, being one base from a far larger clone. The V and J genes are TRDV2 and TRDJ1; D might be TRDD3 (5 bases). TCRdb lists no J gene, so it was determined here by aligning the DNA to germline. In germline, CDR1 is GEAIGNYY, CDR2 EKD. CDR3 length: 20 amino acids. V was trimmed by 3 bases and J by 0 bases, leaving 28 bases between them. CDR3 loop: CACDPLRGREIPSDTDKLIF. In DNA, the CDR3 is TGTGCCTGTGACCCCCTGAGGGGAAGGGAGATACCCTCGGACACCGATAAACTCATCTTT.

Relative to its sample, this clone is medium-sized. A far larger clone is one base from this, pointing to a likely read error. The gene calls are TRDV2 and TRDJ1; tentatively, D is TRDD3 (6 bases). The CDR3 is 13 amino acids. The V end lost 9 bases, the J end lost 2 bases, and 15 bases lay between the germline ends. Germline V gives CDR1 GEAIGNYY, CDR2 EKD. The CDR3 DNA reads as TGTGCCCGCTTTCGGATACAGACCGATAAACTCATCTTT. Encoded protein: CARFRIQTDKLIF.

This clone was counted only a few times. A read error likely explains this, since a far larger clone differs by one base. V gene TRDV2 combines with J gene TRDJ3, with 9 bases matching TRDD3. Looked up from germline, CDR1 is GEAIGNYY and CDR2 is EKD. Trimming at V came to 0 bases and at J to 0 bases, leaving 8 bases not matched to a gene. The CDR3 runs 20 residues. The CDR3 spells CACDTAQSGGCSWDTRQMFF. CDR3 nucleotides: TGTGCCTGTGACACCGCTCAATCTGGGGGATGCTCCTGGGACACCCGACAGATGTTTTTC.

The genes are TRDV2 and TRDJ1; 12 nucleotides match TRDD3. The junction had 6 bases not matched to a gene; V was cut back by 2 bases and J by 0 bases. The germline CDR1 and CDR2 sequences are GEAIGNYY and EKD. CDR3 length equals 17 residues. The CDR3 nucleotides are TGTGCCTGTGACAAACTGGGGGATACCCAGTACACCGATAAACTCATCTTT. Amino acids: CACDKLGDTQYTDKLIF.

This clone is medium-sized. A far larger clone differs by one base, so this is likely a read error. This chain connects TRDV2 to TRDJ1; D uncertain. CDR3 length: 14 amino acids. Germline V CDR1 and CDR2: GEAIGNYY, EKD. CDR3 amino acids: CACGTVGQADKLIF. CDR3 DNA: TGTGCCTGTGGCACCGTGGGCCAAGCCGATAAACTCATCTTT.

This clone was recorded a few times. The chain has TRDV1 and TRDJ1, with 13 positions matching TRDD3. Germline V gives CDR1 TSWWSYY, CDR2 QGS. The CDR3 totals 22 residues. The trim removed 2 bases at V and 3 bases at J, leaving 21 bases unmatched. This CDR3 reads CALGEIRLPHRYWGIRPDKLIF. CDR3 coding DNA: TGTGCTCTTGGGGAAATCCGCCTTCCCCACAGGTACTGGGGGATACGTCCCGATAAACTCATCTTT.

The V gene is TRDV2, the J gene TRDJ1; 10 bases are a match to TRDD3. The CDR3 is made up of 17 amino acids. After removal of 3 bases from V and 5 bases from J, the junction contained 14 bases not matched to a gene. Germline CDR1 is GEAIGNYY and CDR2 is EKD. The CDR3 reads CACDGLGDGRRGDKLIF. CDR3 DNA sequence: TGTGCCTGTGACGGACTGGGGGATGGTCGGAGGGGAGATAAACTCATCTTT.